This T cell receptor (beta chain) stems from a study of blood T cells in healthy people across ages. This clonotype was seen a handful of times. The second PCR ran about 6 to 11 cycles with a sample-barcoded 5' primer and J-beta primers. TCRdb analysed the 5' RACE reads with MiXCR anew, one entry per CDR3 protein. The repertoire holds hundreds of thousands of distinct CDR3 sequences, with 58% as singletons. No fewer than 5 micrograms of total RNA were isolated from every sample. The V end lost 6 bases, the J end lost 1 base, and 14 bases lay between the germline ends. CDR3 size: 15 residues. CDR1 and CDR2 from the germline V gene are SEHNR and FQNEAQ (reference sequence).

Sequenced input: blood. The chain carries TRBV7-9 and TRBJ2-3; D is possibly TRBD1 (6 bases). The source of this sequence is a man aged 55 to 70 in good health. The CDR3 loop is CASRPDRFGTDTQYF. DNA for the CDR3: TGTGCCAGCAGACCCGACAGGTTCGGCACAGATACGCAGTATTTT. The variable domain in full, completed from reference TRBV7-9 and TRBJ2-3, reads DTGVSQNPRHKITKRGQNVTFRCDPISEHNRLYWYRQTLGQGPEFLTYFQNEAQLEKSRLLSDRFSAERPKGSFSTLEIQRTEQGDSAMYLCASRPDRFGTDTQYFGPGTRLTVL.